The clone carrying this T cell receptor (beta chain) was counted a single time. This CDR3 region has 14 residues. Trimming stripped 4 bases from V and 3 bases from J, with 11 bases between. In germline, CDR1 is KGHSH, CDR2 LQKENI. The data stem from a study of blood T cell repertoires in COVID-19. Profiling relied on immunoSEQ multiplex PCR, and the TCRdb table lists in-frame clones only, not all of them. The profile shows 50,000 to 70,000 clones, approximately 84% of them singletons. The receptor comes from a man aged 65 to 85 with active COVID-19. The sequencing input was peripheral blood. J is TRBJ2-3 and V is TRBV18; D gene uncertain. CDR3 DNA sequence: TGTGCCAGCTCACTCATGGTCGGGACAGATACGCAGTATTTT. Translated, it gives CASSLMVGTDTQYF.